Listed below are T cell receptor beta chains from one sample, sequenced in a study of T cells of healthy individuals. A single record per CDR3 protein comes from TCRdb applying MiXCR to the 5' RACE reads. Of around 100,000 distinct CDR3 sequences in the sample, about 16% were seen once. These receptors all stem from a human donor in good health. Each CDR3 is given without its conserved first and last residue. Each record gives: V gene, D gene, CDR3 protein. D genes are given only for firm matches.

v_call: TRBV20-1; d_call: TRBD2; cdr3_aa: SARVILAGGLTYSVNTQY
v_call: TRBV6-6; d_call: TRBD1; cdr3_aa: ASRDRVRGYGYT
v_call: TRBV7-2; d_call: NA; cdr3_aa: ASSLNPSSYYGYT
v_call: TRBV27; d_call: NA; cdr3_aa: ASNRGTEAF
v_call: TRBV12-3/TRBV12-4; d_call: NA; cdr3_aa: ASGVGGANVLT
v_call: TRBV7-2; d_call: NA; cdr3_aa: ASSFTGSSGNTIY
v_call: TRBV29-1; d_call: NA; cdr3_aa: SVNAGWGMNTEAF
v_call: TRBV20-1; d_call: NA; cdr3_aa: SARAFQGSGQPQH
v_call: TRBV10-3; d_call: TRBD2; cdr3_aa: AINSGGADEQF
v_call: TRBV5-1; d_call: TRBD2; cdr3_aa: ASSLQLAHNEQF
v_call: TRBV4-1; d_call: NA; cdr3_aa: ASSQDLTVTDTQY
v_call: TRBV29-1; d_call: NA; cdr3_aa: SVAAGADTQY
v_call: TRBV28; d_call: NA; cdr3_aa: ATSLGGISTKNIQY
v_call: TRBV11-2; d_call: NA; cdr3_aa: ASSLPPRTGLNEQF
v_call: TRBV5-5; d_call: NA; cdr3_aa: ASSLQVTNEKLF
v_call: TRBV24-1; d_call: TRBD1; cdr3_aa: ATSSGGNYEQY
v_call: TRBV5-1; d_call: NA; cdr3_aa: ASSFNDYGYT
v_call: TRBV11-2; d_call: TRBD1; cdr3_aa: ASSLGSGTGGANTQY
v_call: TRBV4-2; d_call: NA; cdr3_aa: ASSQVGQGGGEAF
v_call: TRBV7-2; d_call: NA; cdr3_aa: ASSLVRRNTGELF
v_call: TRBV20-1; d_call: TRBD2; cdr3_aa: SARDRLAGGEGQY
v_call: TRBV12-3/TRBV12-4; d_call: NA; cdr3_aa: ASSWQGPNTEAF